The T cell receptor beta chain under discussion was sequenced for a study of cytomegalovirus exposure and HLA in healthy donors. At the level of the study: The Caucasian-associated ancestry cluster contained roughly four fifths of the roughly 390 genotyped donors. Study-wide results and caveats: In vitro testing confirmed a few CMV-associated chains as specific for CMV antigens.

13 Jbeta primers and 60 Vbeta primers were used for the PCR. The protocol was immunoSEQ multiplex PCR, while the TCRdb copy is restricted to in-frame clones and leaves out a portion. Altogether 150,000 to 200,000 clones are present, around 80% being singletons, with the ten largest covering about 2.5%. Trimming cost V 5 bases and J 8 bases, with 10 bases left between them. The CDR3 is made up of 12 amino acids. Germline V gene sequence: CDR1 SEHNR, CDR2 FQNEAQ (reference sequence). A remark on this clone: Its antigen is unknown.

The clonotype originates from a woman in her twenties or thirties in good health and CMV-seropositive. The chain combines TRBV7-9 with TRBJ1-5, with D unclear. The specimen sequenced was PBMCs. CDR3 sequence (DNA): TGTGCCAGCAGCGCCCCGGCGGAGCCCCAGCATTTT. This encodes CASSAPAEPQHF.